The 25 T cell receptor beta chains reported below all come from one sample, sequenced in a study of T-cell memory formation after mild COVID-19. TCRdb analysed the 5' RACE reads with MiXCR anew, one entry per CDR3 protein. Of a few hundred thousand distinct CDR3 sequences in the sample, approximately 16% were seen once. Sequencing used PBMCs or a T cell subset sorted from them (not recorded which). The receptors were gathered from a man aged 18 to 29 who had mild COVID-19 (a few samples of this study predate the infection). Cell type and time point are not known.

This clonotype occurred many times. The chain carries TRBV19 and TRBJ1-1; D ambiguous. Trimming cost V 0 bases and J 5 bases, with 10 bases left between them. The germline V gene has CDR1 LNHDA and CDR2 SQIVND (reference sequence). The length of the CDR3 is 14 residues. CDR3 sequence (DNA): TGTGCCAGTAGTATAGATCGAAGGTGGACTGAAGCTTTCTTT. This codes for CASSIDRRWTEAFF.

This chain joins TRBV15 and TRBJ2-3; either TRBD1 or TRBD2 may fit D (5 bases each). V lost 1 base and J lost 7, with 15 bases in between. The CDR3 contains 15 residues. Germline V gene lookup returns CDR1 LNHNV and CDR2 YYDKDF (reference sequence). Here the CDR3 reads CATSRGGTDPNTQYF. The CDR3 nucleotides are TGTGCCACCAGCAGAGGGGGGACCGATCCCAATACGCAGTATTTT.

This clonotype was recorded a few times. The V call is TRBV3-1, the J call TRBJ1-6; possible D gene TRBD1, 6 bases. Per the germline V gene, CDR1 is LGHDT and CDR2 is YNNKEL (reference sequence). V was cut by 6 bases and J by 11 bases, with 20 bases left in between. This CDR3 has 15 amino acids. CDR3 DNA: TGTGCCAGCAGTCCGGTTCAGGGGAGTCAGGCACCCCTCCACTTT. Amino acid sequence: CASSPVQGSQAPLHF.

The genes are TRBV6-5 and TRBJ1-5; D is perhaps TRBD1 (6 bases). The CDR3 is made up of 13 amino acids. The V gene's germline CDR1 is MNHEY and CDR2 SVGAGI. Trimming shortened V by 6 bases and J by 6 bases, and 12 bases separated the two germline ends. The CDR3 coding sequence is TGTGCCAGCAGAATGGGGGGCGGTCAGCCCCAGCATTTT. Protein: CASRMGGGQPQHF.

This clonotype was seen just once. The CDR3: CATSPSSSGDYNEQFF. CDR3 DNA sequence: TGTGCCACCAGTCCCTCTTCTTCCGGGGACTACAATGAGCAGTTCTTC. This chain connects TRBV24-1 to TRBJ2-1, with a tentative D call TRBD2 (5 bases). Germline-derived CDR1 and CDR2 are KGHDR and SFDVKD. The CDR3 covers 16 residues. V lost 6 bases, J lost 3 bases, and 17 bases lay in between.

The CDR3 DNA is TGTGCCAGCAGCCCAGCCGAGGAGGGGTACGAGCAGTACTTC. This gives the protein CASSPAEEGYEQYF. This rearrangement joins TRBV4-2 to TRBJ2-7; D possibly corresponds to TRBD2 (6 bases). Trimming stripped 4 bases from V and 4 bases from J, with 14 bases between. The CDR3 contains 14 residues. Germline CDR1 reads LGHNA; CDR2 reads YNFKEQ.

This clonotype came up a few times. The V gene is TRBV12-3 or TRBV12-4, the J gene TRBJ1-6; D ambiguous. V lost 2 bases to trimming and J lost 9 bases, with 8 bases between them. The CDR3 contains 13 residues. The CDR3 DNA follows: TGTGCCAGCAGTTTACAAGAAGGTTCACCCCTCCACTTT. Residues: CASSLQEGSPLHF.

This clonotype was recorded a few times. The rearrangement links TRBV7-2 to TRBJ2-7, with 7 nucleotides matching TRBD2. Germline V gene sequence: CDR1 SGHTA, CDR2 FQGNSA. Unmatched junction bases numbered 5, after V lost 0 bases and J lost 0 bases. The CDR3 is 16 amino acids. The CDR3 protein is CASSLAPGGSSYEQYV. Here the CDR3 DNA reads TGTGCCAGCAGCTTAGCTCCGGGGGGAAGCTCCTACGAGCAGTACGTC.

V usage is TRBV7-2 and J usage is TRBJ2-3; D uncertain. The CDR3 is 14 amino acids. The V and J ends lost 1 base and 4 bases respectively, with 9 bases between them. In germline, CDR1 is SGHTA, CDR2 FQGNSA. CDR3 amino acids: CASSLVVSSDTQYF. In DNA form, the CDR3 reads TGTGCCAGCAGCTTAGTGGTCAGCTCAGATACGCAGTATTTT.

This chain joins TRBV10-3 and TRBJ1-5; TRBD1 might be the D (5 bases). Trimming shortened V by 11 bases and J by 2 bases, and 16 bases separated the two germline ends. Germline CDR1 ENHRY, CDR2 SYGVKD. This CDR3 is 14 amino acids long. CDR3 in DNA: TGTGCCGCCGGACAAATAGGAGGCAATCAGCCCCAGCATTTT. Protein: CAAGQIGGNQPQHF.

J is TRBJ2-6 and V is TRBV3-1; D is ambiguous. Per germline, CDR1 LGHDT and CDR2 YNNKEL (reference sequence). CDR3 length: 15 amino acids. Trimming took off 3 bases at V and 0 bases at J, with 6 bases between the two ends. The CDR3 DNA reads as TGTGCCAGCAGCCATGGTCTCTCTGGGGCCAACGTCCTGACTTTC. Translating gives CASSHGLSGANVLTF.

The chain is built from TRBV29-1 and TRBJ2-5, with 10 bases aligning to TRBD1. Germline CDR1 and CDR2: SQVTM and ANQGSEA. CDR3 length: 17 residues. The V segment lost 4 bases and the J segment 1 base; nucleotides outside the gene matches: 12. This CDR3 is CSVVLWDRGVRQETQYF. The DNA of the CDR3 is TGCAGCGTTGTCCTATGGGACAGGGGAGTTCGCCAAGAGACCCAGTACTTC.

This clonotype was picked up a small number of times. The chain couples TRBV2 to TRBJ1-5, with D possibly being TRBD1 (5 bases). CDR1 and CDR2 from the germline V gene are SNHLY and FYNNEI. The CDR3 sequence is 13 residues long. The V end lost 6 bases, the J end lost 5 bases, and 11 bases lay between the germline ends. The CDR3 DNA reads TGTGCCAGCAGGCCGGGGGGGGATCAGCCCCAGCATTTT. Its translation: CASRPGGDQPQHF.

This clonotype was recorded a few times. The J gene is TRBJ2-5, the V gene TRBV7-2; the D gene is possibly TRBD2 (6 bases). This CDR3 region has 16 residues. The V gene lost 3 bases and the J gene lost 4 bases, with 18 bases spanning the gap. Germline-derived CDR1 and CDR2 are SGHTA and FQGNSA. CDR3 sequence (DNA): TGTGCCAGCAGCTTCGTAGGTGGAGGGTTACGAGAGACCCAGTACTTC. Residues: CASSFVGGGLRETQYF. Based on the CDR3 plus reference TRBV7-2 and TRBJ2-5, the full variable domain is GAGVSQSPSNKVTEKGKDVELRCDPISGHTALYWYRQSLGQGLEFLIYFQGNSAPDKSGLPSDRFSAERTGGSVSTLTIQRTQQEDSAVYLCASSFVGGGLRETQYFGPGTRLLVL.

This clonotype has a handful of counts. J is TRBJ2-2 and V is TRBV7-6; 9 positions match TRBD1. The length of the CDR3 is 16 residues. Germline V gene sequence: CDR1 SGHVS, CDR2 FNYEAQ. With V trimmed by 4 bases and J by 5 bases, 8 bases remained unmatched. CDR3 protein: CASSSIDRGTTGELFF. Here the CDR3 DNA reads TGTGCCAGCAGCTCGATTGACAGGGGGACAACCGGGGAGCTGTTTTTT.

The rearrangement joins TRBV11-2 to TRBJ2-7; D possibly corresponds to TRBD2 (7 bases). V was clipped by 1 base and J by 6 bases, with 22 bases between them. The CDR3 sequence is 17 residues long. Germline V lookup: CDR1 SGHAT, CDR2 FQNNGV. As DNA, the CDR3 is TGTGCCAGCAGCTTAGCGGGAGTGCGGGGGCAGGAACTCGAGCAGTACGTC. As protein: CASSLAGVRGQELEQYV.

The chain couples TRBV7-8 to TRBJ1-4; 8 bases are a match to TRBD1. This CDR3 contains 14 residues. Germline V gives CDR1 SGHVS, CDR2 FQNEAQ. Trimming at V came to 5 bases and at J to 5 bases, leaving 4 bases not matched to a gene. This CDR3 is CASSVDRVNEKLFF. DNA for the CDR3: TGTGCCAGCAGCGTGGACAGGGTGAATGAAAAACTGTTTTTT.

This clonotype has only a few counts. J is TRBJ2-1 and V is TRBV11-2; D possibly corresponds to TRBD2 (5 bases). This CDR3 region has 13 residues. V lost 0 bases, J lost 8 bases, and 8 bases lay in between. Germline loops: CDR1 SGHAT, CDR2 FQNNGV. CDR3 nucleotides: TGTGCCAGCAGCTTAGATCTGGAGGATGAGCAGTTCTTC. This sequence encodes CASSLDLEDEQFF.

A few counts support this clonotype. The chain has TRBV5-4 and TRBJ1-1, with D unclear. V gave up 4 bases and J gave up 0 bases, with 10 bases separating them. The CDR3 is 14 residues long. The germline V gene has CDR1 SGHNT and CDR2 YYREEE (reference sequence). The CDR3 here is CASSRPWMNTEAFF. DNA of the CDR3: TGTGCCAGCAGCCGCCCCTGGATGAACACTGAAGCTTTCTTT.

The rearrangement joins TRBV7-2 to TRBJ1-2; no reliable D call. Trimming took 1 base from V and 9 from J, leaving 12 bases between them. The CDR3 spans 13 residues. Germline assignment: CDR1 SGHTA and CDR2 FQGNSA. The CDR3 here is CASSLGADLRYTF. CDR3 nucleotide sequence: TGTGCCAGCAGCTTAGGTGCGGATTTGCGCTACACCTTC.

Notes on this clonotype: One end of the junction varies from germline; a read error may be responsible. The chain couples TRBV7-2 to TRBJ1-3, with D hard to call. Germline assignment: CDR1 SGHTA and CDR2 FQGNSA. The CDR3 is made up of 15 amino acids. CDR3 amino acids: CSSSLGSHSGNTIYF. Written as DNA, the CDR3 is TGTTCCAGCAGCTTAGGGTCTCACTCTGGAAACACCATATATTTT.

The chain combines TRBV7-9 with TRBJ2-2; D is tentatively TRBD1 or TRBD2 (5 bases each). The CDR3 sequence is 17 residues long. Germline CDR1 and CDR2: SEHNR and FQNEAQ (reference sequence). The ends were cut back, 5 bases at V and 2 bases at J, with 18 bases in the middle. The CDR3 region is CASSNPRWGTNTGELFF. The CDR3, as DNA: TGTGCCAGCAGCAACCCGCGATGGGGGACCAACACCGGGGAGCTGTTTTTT.

This clonotype was seen a few times. The chain links TRBV7-9 to TRBJ2-5, with 9 nucleotides matching TRBD2. CDR1 and CDR2 (germline): SEHNR, FQNEAQ (reference sequence). V was pared by 4 bases and J by 1 base, with 1 base of the junction left unmatched. CDR3 size: 14 residues. In DNA, the CDR3 is TGTGCCAGCAGCTCGACTAGCGGCCAAGAGACCCAGTACTTC. Translating gives CASSSTSGQETQYF.

J is TRBJ1-5 and V is TRBV4-2; D gene ambiguous. The V end lost 1 base, the J end lost 6 bases, and 13 bases lay between the germline ends. Germline loops: CDR1 LGHNA, CDR2 YNFKEQ. The CDR3 loop spans 15 amino acids. CDR3 amino acids: CASSQARDGSQPQHF. The CDR3 DNA is TGTGCCAGCAGCCAAGCCCGGGATGGTTCTCAGCCCCAGCATTTT.

This clonotype was counted only a few times. V is TRBV6-5 and J is TRBJ2-1; the D is unclear. Germline CDR1 reads MNHEY; CDR2 reads SVGAGI. This CDR3 is 16 amino acids long. Trimming left V 0 bases short and J 3 bases short, with 12 bases between. CDR3 amino acids: CASSYSGVPNYNEQFF. Written as DNA, the CDR3 is TGTGCCAGCAGTTACTCGGGCGTTCCTAACTACAATGAGCAGTTCTTC.